This T cell receptor beta chain was recovered during a study of CD8 T cells in Susac syndrome. The CDR3 consists of 13 residues. Germline CDR1 PRHDT, CDR2 FYEKMQ (reference sequence). V lost 5 bases and J 3 bases, leaving 9 bases between the germline ends. As controls, healthy donors matched for age and sex were used. TEMRA cells were FACS-enriched, while CD8+ and CD4+ T cells were negatively isolated. Random hexamers were used to reverse transcribe an amount of about 0.45 to 1 ug RNA. Amplification of TCR beta CDR3 across 54 Vbeta and 13 Jbeta was performed with immunoSEQ multiplex PCR. TCRdb re-derived calls from the immunoSEQ multiplex PCR reads in MiXCR, one entry per CDR3 protein. The repertoire holds tens of thousands of distinct CDR3 sequences, with around nine tenths as singletons.

The gene calls are TRBV13 and TRBJ2-3; D unresolved. The source material was CD8+ T cells from PBMCs. The TCR was taken from a human donor in good health. The CDR3 nucleotides read TGTGCCAGCAGCCCCGAGAGGACAGATACGCAGTATTTT. Protein sequence: CASSPERTDTQYF.